These 20 T cell receptor beta chains originate from one sample sequenced in a study of cytomegalovirus exposure and HLA in healthy donors. The PCR ran on 60 Vbeta and 13 Jbeta primers. This table comes from immunoSEQ multiplex PCR, and its TCRdb copy is limited to in-frame clones, with some not included. This sample carries 230,000 or so clones, about nine tenths of them seen once, and the ten largest clones take roughly 1.6%. The specimen sequenced was PBMCs. These receptors were obtained from a girl aged 2 to 9 in good health and CMV-seronegative.

The V call is TRBV6-1, the J call TRBJ2-7; 10 bases agree with TRBD1. Germline CDR1 is MNHNS and CDR2 is SASEGT. Trimming at V came to 7 bases and at J to 3 bases, leaving 9 bases not matched to a gene. The CDR3 covers 15 residues. The CDR3 sequence: CASTLAWTGGYEQYF. The CDR3 bases are TGTGCCAGCACCTTAGCCTGGACAGGGGGCTACGAGCAGTACTTC.

V is TRBV4-1 and J is TRBJ2-5; the match to TRBD2 covers 12 bases. V shed 1 base, J shed 1 base, and the junction held 7 bases outside the gene matches. The germline CDR1 and CDR2 sequences are MGHRA and YSYEKL. This CDR3 is 18 amino acids long. CDR3 DNA: TGCGCCAGCAGCCAAGCTAGCGGGGGGGCCGGAGCCCAAGAGACCCAGTACTTC. As protein: CASSQASGGAGAQETQYF.

This chain links TRBV29-1 with TRBJ1-3; 8 bases are a match to TRBD1. The junction had 3 bases not matched to a gene; V was cut back by 4 bases and J by 1 base. The CDR3 covers 14 residues. Per the germline V gene, CDR1 is SQVTM and CDR2 is ANQGSEA. The CDR3 coding sequence is TGCAGCGTTGCCCGGACAGGGTCTGGAAACACCATATATTTT. Encoded protein: CSVARTGSGNTIYF.

The chain links TRBV4-1 to TRBJ2-2; TRBD2 matches at 15 bases. Germline V CDR1 and CDR2: MGHRA, YSYEKL. The V gene end was trimmed by 3 bases and the J gene end by 8 bases; junction bases not matched to a gene: 1. The CDR3 contains 15 residues. CDR3 residues: CASSQGTSGRGELFF. Here the CDR3 DNA reads TGCGCCAGCAGCCAGGGGACTAGCGGGAGGGGGGAGCTGTTTTTT.

The genes are TRBV7-3 and TRBJ2-1; 7 bases fit TRBD1. The CDR3 consists of 16 residues. After removal of 5 bases from V and 9 bases from J, the junction contained 16 bases not matched to a gene. Germline V gives CDR1 SGHTA, CDR2 FQGTGA. The CDR3 DNA sequence: TGTGCCAGCAGCCGATCCGGGACAGCTACACCTACTGAGCAGTTCTTC. Protein: CASSRSGTATPTEQFF.

V usage is TRBV28 and J usage is TRBJ1-5, with 10 bases matching TRBD1. J was trimmed by 11 bases and V by 3 bases; bases with no gene match: 16. The CDR3 spans 17 residues. The germline V gene encodes CDR1 MDHEN and CDR2 SYDVKM. The CDR3 sequence is CASSLGPGQGLSSAQHF. CDR3 nucleotides: TGTGCCAGCAGTTTGGGACCGGGACAGGGGTTATCATCGGCCCAGCATTTT. The variable domain in full, completed from reference TRBV28 and TRBJ1-5, reads DVKVTQSSRYLVKRTGEKVFLECVQDMDHENMFWYRQDPGLGLRLIYFSYDVKMKEKGDIPEGYSVSREKKERFSLILESASTNQTSMYLCASSLGPGQGLSSAQHFGDGTRLSIL.

The chain carries TRBV19 and TRBJ1-2, with 7 bases that match TRBD1. The CDR3 contains 13 residues. Germline trimming cut 2 bases from V and 7 bases from J; bases unmatched to any gene: 4. Germline V gene sequence: CDR1 LNHDA, CDR2 SQIVND (reference sequence). CDR3 loop: CASSIQGEAGYTF. For the CDR3, the DNA is TGTGCCAGTAGTATACAGGGGGAGGCTGGCTACACCTTC.

This clone was recorded once. The V gene is TRBV7-2, the J gene TRBJ1-5; 8 bases match TRBD1. Trimming removed 2 bases from V and 4 bases from J; junction bases left unmatched: 1. Germline CDR1 SGHTA, CDR2 FQGNSA. The CDR3 extends over 14 amino acids. The CDR3 nucleotides read TGTGCCAGCAGCTTAAACAGGGGGAATCAGCCCCAGCATTTT. Protein: CASSLNRGNQPQHF.

The rearrangement uses TRBV7-2 and TRBJ2-1; unclear D gene. Trimming took off 7 bases at V and 0 bases at J, with 13 bases between the two ends. Germline CDR1 is SGHTA and CDR2 is FQGNSA. The CDR3 runs to 15 residues. CDR3 sequence: CASTSVLHSYNEQFF. The CDR3 DNA sequence: TGTGCCAGCACCTCGGTGCTCCACTCCTACAATGAGCAGTTCTTC.

This chain uses TRBV30 with TRBJ1-2; D might be TRBD1 (5 bases). The V gene lost 8 bases and the J gene lost 5 bases, with 9 bases spanning the gap. The CDR3 contains 10 residues. Looked up from germline, CDR1 is GTSNPN and CDR2 is SVGIG (reference sequence). CDR3 region: CAGGGYGYTF. The DNA of the CDR3 is TGTGCCGGGGGGGGTTATGGCTACACCTTC.

The V call is TRBV29-1, the J call TRBJ1-3, with 11 bases identical to TRBD1. The V segment lost 1 base and the J segment 0 bases; nucleotides outside the gene matches: 5. Germline CDR1 reads SQVTM; CDR2 reads ANQGSEA. The CDR3 loop spans 17 amino acids. CDR3 sequence: CSVEVRGQGGSGNTIYF. CDR3 in DNA: TGCAGCGTTGAAGTGCGGGGACAGGGGGGCTCTGGAAACACCATATATTTT.

This clone was recorded once. V and J are TRBV5-1 and TRBJ2-7; a possible D gene is TRBD2 (5 bases). The CDR3 extends over 15 amino acids. Germline CDR1 reads SGHRS; CDR2 reads YFSETQ. Trimming removed 0 bases from V and 4 bases from J, with 14 bases in between. The CDR3 DNA reads TGCGCCAGCAGCTTGGGCGGGCCGGTGGGGTACGAGCAGTACTTC. Protein product: CASSLGGPVGYEQYF.

The chain uses TRBV6-5 and TRBJ1-2; D may be TRBD1 (5 bases). In germline, CDR1 is MNHEY, CDR2 SVGAGI. The CDR3 contains 14 residues. V lost 5 bases to trimming and J lost 8 bases, with 18 bases between them. CDR3 residues: CASSDAPGTAGYTF. As DNA, the CDR3 is TGTGCCAGCAGTGACGCACCCGGGACTGCCGGCTACACCTTC.

V is TRBV27 and J is TRBJ1-2; 8 bases map to TRBD1. Germline CDR1 MNHEY, CDR2 SMNVEV (reference sequence). With 6 bases clipped from V and 0 bases from J, the junction kept 15 bases outside the gene matches. The CDR3 contains 18 residues. The CDR3 DNA is TGTGCCAGCAGCCCAGGGTGGTGGCAGGGGGCGACTAACTATGGCTACACCTTC. Its protein product is CASSPGWWQGATNYGYTF.

The J gene is TRBJ1-1, the V gene TRBV13, with D unclear. The CDR3 totals 15 residues. V was shortened by 5 bases and J by 3 bases, with 16 bases between the two germline ends. Germline CDR1 and CDR2: PRHDT and FYEKMQ (reference sequence). CDR3 amino acids: CASSPKRGGHTEAFF. CDR3 nucleotides: TGTGCCAGCAGCCCAAAACGGGGAGGGCACACTGAAGCTTTCTTT. The full variable domain, rest sourced from reference TRBV13 and TRBJ1-1, is AAGVIQSPRHLIKEKRETATLKCYPIPRHDTVYWYQQGPGQDPQFLISFYEKMQSDKGSIPDRFSAQQFSDYHSELNMSSLELGDSALYFCASSPKRGGHTEAFFGQGTRLTVV.

This chain uses TRBV7-6 with TRBJ2-3; 11 bases line up with TRBD2. The trim removed 1 base at V and 3 bases at J, leaving 0 bases unmatched. The CDR3 is made up of 15 amino acids. The germline gives CDR1 SGHVS, CDR2 FNYEAQ. The CDR3 bases are TGTGCCAGCAGCTTAGGGACTAGCGGGACAGATACGCAGTATTTT. It specifies CASSLGTSGTDTQYF.

The chain links TRBV5-4 to TRBJ1-3; D gene unclear. The CDR3 spans 15 residues. V lost 5 bases to trimming and J lost 2 bases, with 14 bases between them. Germline V CDR1 and CDR2: SGHNT, YYREEE (reference sequence). The CDR3 nucleotides are TGTGCCAGCAGTCAGACCGGCGGGGCTGGAAACACCATATATTTT. Translation: CASSQTGGAGNTIYF.

The chain couples TRBV2 to TRBJ1-6, with unresolved D. The V and J ends lost 8 bases and 0 bases respectively, with 17 bases between them. The CDR3 sequence is 17 residues long. Per the germline V gene, CDR1 is SNHLY and CDR2 is FYNNEI. Written as DNA, the CDR3 is TGTGCCAGCGATTCTTTGTCGCCTAGCTCCTATAATTCACCCCTCCACTTT. It translates to CASDSLSPSSYNSPLHF.

CDR3 amino acids: CASSQSGQYNSPLHF. The CDR3 nucleotides are TGTGCCAGCAGCCAATCTGGACAGTATAATTCACCCCTCCACTTT. The gene calls are TRBV16 and TRBJ1-6; D is perhaps TRBD1 (6 bases). This CDR3 spans 15 amino acids. Germline CDR1 is KGHSY and CDR2 is FQNENV. Trimming left V 0 bases short and J 4 bases short, with 7 bases between.

This chain joins TRBV2 and TRBJ1-2; no clear D. Trimming left V 1 base short and J 6 bases short, with 12 bases between. The CDR3 is 14 residues long. CDR1 SNHLY and CDR2 FYNNEI come from the germline V gene. The CDR3 loop is CASSEGAGKDGYTF. The CDR3 DNA reads TGTGCCAGCAGTGAAGGGGCAGGAAAAGATGGCTACACCTTC. The full variable domain, with the rest looked up from reference TRBV2 and TRBJ1-2, is EPEVTQTPSHQVTQMGQEVILRCVPISNHLYFYWYRQILGQKVEFLVSFYNNEISEKSEIFDDQFSVERPDGSNFTLKIRSTKLEDSAMYFCASSEGAGKDGYTFGSGTRLTVV.